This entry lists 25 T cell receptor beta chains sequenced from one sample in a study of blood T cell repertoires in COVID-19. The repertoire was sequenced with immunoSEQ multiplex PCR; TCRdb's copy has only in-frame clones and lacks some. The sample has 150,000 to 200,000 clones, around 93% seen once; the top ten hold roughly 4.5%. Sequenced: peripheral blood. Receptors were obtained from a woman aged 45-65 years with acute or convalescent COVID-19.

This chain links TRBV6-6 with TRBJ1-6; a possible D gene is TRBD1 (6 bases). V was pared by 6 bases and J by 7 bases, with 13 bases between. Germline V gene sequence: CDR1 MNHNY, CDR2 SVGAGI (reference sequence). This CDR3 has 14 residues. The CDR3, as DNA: TGTGCCAGCAGCCCCTTCCAGGGGAATTCACCCCTCCACTTT. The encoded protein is CASSPFQGNSPLHF.

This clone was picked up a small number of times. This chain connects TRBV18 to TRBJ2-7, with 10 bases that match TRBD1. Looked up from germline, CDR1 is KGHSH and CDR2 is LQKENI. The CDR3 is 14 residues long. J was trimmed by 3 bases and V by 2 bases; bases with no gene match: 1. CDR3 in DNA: TGTGCCAGCTCACCAGGGGACAGGGGCTACGAGCAGTACTTC. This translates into CASSPGDRGYEQYF.

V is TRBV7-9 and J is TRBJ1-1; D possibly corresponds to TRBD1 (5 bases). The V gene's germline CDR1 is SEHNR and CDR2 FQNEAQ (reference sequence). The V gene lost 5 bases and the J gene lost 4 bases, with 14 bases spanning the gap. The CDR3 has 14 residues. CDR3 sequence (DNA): TGTGCCAGCAGCCCTAGGGGATTGGGCACTGAAGCTTTCTTT. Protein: CASSPRGLGTEAFF.

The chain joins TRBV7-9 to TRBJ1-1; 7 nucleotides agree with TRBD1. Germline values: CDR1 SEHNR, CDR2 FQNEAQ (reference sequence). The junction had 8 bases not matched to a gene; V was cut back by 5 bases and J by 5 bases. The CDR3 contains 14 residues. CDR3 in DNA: TGTGCCAGCAGCCCCGGACAGGTGGTGACTGAAGCTTTCTTT. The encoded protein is CASSPGQVVTEAFF.

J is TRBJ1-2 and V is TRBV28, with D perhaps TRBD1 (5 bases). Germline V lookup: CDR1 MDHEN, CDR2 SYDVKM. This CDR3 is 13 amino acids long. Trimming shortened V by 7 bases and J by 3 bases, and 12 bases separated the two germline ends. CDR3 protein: CASKSDTDYGYTF. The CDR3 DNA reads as TGTGCCAGCAAATCGGACACCGACTATGGCTACACCTTC.

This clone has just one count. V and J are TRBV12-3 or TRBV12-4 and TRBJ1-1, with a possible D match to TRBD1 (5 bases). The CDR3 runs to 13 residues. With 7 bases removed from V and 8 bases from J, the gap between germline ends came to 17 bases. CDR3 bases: TGTGCCAGCACCGTCTCGTGGGGGGAAGAAGCTTTCTTT. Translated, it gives CASTVSWGEEAFF.

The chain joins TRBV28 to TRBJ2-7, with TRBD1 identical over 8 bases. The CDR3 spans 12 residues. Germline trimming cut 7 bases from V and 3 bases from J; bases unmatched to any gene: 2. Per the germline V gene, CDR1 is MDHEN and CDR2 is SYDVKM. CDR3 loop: CASKGTGYEQYF. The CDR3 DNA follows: TGTGCCAGCAAAGGGACAGGCTACGAGCAGTACTTC.

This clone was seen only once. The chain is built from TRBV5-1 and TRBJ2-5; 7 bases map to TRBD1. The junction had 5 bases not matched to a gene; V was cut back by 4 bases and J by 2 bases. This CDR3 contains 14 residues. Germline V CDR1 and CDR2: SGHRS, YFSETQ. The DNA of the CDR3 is TGCGCCAGCAGCGTTGGGACAGAACAAGAGACCCAGTACTTC. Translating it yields CASSVGTEQETQYF.

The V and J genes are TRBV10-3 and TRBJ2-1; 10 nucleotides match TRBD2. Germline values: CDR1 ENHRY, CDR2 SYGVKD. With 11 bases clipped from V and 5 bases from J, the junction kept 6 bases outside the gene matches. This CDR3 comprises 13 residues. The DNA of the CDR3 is TGTGCCGTGGGCCTAGCGGGGGACAATGAGCAGTTCTTC. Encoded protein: CAVGLAGDNEQFF.

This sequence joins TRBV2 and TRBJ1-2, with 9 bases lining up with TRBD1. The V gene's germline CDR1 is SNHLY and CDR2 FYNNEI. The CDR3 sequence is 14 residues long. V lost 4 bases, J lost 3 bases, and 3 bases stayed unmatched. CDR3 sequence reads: CASSGTGEHYGYTF. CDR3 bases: TGTGCCAGCAGTGGGACAGGGGAGCACTATGGCTACACCTTC.

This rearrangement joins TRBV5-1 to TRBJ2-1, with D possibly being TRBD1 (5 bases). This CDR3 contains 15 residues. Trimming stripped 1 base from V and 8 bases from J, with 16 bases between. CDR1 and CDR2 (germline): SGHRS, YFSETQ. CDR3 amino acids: CASSLNSQGGDEQFF. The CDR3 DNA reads TGCGCCAGCAGCTTGAATTCGCAGGGTGGGGATGAGCAGTTCTTC.

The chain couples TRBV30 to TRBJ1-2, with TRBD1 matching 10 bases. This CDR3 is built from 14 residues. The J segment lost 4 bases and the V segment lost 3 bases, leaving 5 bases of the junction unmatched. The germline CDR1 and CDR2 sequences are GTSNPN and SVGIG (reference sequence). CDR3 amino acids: CAWSRQGASYGYTF. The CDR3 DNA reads TGTGCCTGGAGCCGACAGGGGGCAAGCTATGGCTACACCTTC.

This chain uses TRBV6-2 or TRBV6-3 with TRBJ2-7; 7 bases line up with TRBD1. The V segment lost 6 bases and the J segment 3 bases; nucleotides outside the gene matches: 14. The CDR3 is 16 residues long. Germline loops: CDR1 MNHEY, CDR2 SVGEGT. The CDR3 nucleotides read TGTGCCAGCAGCTTCGACAGGGCATCTTTATACTACGAGCAGTACTTC. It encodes CASSFDRASLYYEQYF.

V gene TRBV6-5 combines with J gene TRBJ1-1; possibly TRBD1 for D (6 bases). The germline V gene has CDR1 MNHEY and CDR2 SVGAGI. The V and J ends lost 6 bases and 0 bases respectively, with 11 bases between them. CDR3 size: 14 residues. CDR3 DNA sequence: TGTGCCAGCAGACCTGGGACATTGAACACTGAAGCTTTCTTT. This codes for CASRPGTLNTEAFF.

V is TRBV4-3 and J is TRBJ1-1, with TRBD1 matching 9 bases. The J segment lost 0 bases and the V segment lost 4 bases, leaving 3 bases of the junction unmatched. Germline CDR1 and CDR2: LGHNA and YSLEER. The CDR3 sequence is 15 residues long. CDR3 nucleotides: TGCGCCAGCAGCCCGGGACAGGGAGTGAACACTGAAGCTTTCTTT. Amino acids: CASSPGQGVNTEAFF.

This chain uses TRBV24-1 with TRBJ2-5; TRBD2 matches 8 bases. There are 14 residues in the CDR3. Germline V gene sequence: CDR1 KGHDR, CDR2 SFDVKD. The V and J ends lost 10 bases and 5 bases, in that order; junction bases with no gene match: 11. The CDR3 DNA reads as TGTGCCACGTCCAGCGGGGGCGGGGTGGAGACCCAGTACTTC. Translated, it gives CATSSGGGVETQYF.

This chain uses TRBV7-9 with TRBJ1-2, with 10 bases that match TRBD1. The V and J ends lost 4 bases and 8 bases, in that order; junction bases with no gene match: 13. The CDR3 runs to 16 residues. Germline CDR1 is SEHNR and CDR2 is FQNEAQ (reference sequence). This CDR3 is CASSSGTGVGGIGYTF. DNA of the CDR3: TGTGCCAGCAGCTCCGGGACAGGGGTTGGTGGTATAGGCTACACCTTC.

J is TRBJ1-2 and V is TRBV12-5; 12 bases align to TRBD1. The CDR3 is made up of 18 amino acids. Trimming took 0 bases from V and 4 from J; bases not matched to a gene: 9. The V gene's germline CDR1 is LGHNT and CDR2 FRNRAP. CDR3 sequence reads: CASGLVRWGQGALYGYTF. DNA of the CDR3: TGTGCTAGTGGTTTGGTACGGTGGGGACAGGGGGCCCTCTATGGCTACACCTTC.

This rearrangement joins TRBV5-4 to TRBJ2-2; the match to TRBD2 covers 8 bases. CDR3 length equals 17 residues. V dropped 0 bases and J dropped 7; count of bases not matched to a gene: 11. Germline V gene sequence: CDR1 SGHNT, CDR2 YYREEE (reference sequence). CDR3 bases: TGTGCCAGCAGCTTGGAACCCCTAGCGGGCGTTGGCGGGGAGCTGTTTTTT. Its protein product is CASSLEPLAGVGGELFF.

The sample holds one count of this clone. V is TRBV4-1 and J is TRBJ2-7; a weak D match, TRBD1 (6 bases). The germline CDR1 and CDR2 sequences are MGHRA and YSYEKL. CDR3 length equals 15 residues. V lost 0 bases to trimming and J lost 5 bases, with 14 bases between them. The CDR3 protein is CASSQERQGRDEQYF. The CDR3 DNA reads TGCGCCAGCAGCCAAGAACGGCAGGGGAGAGACGAGCAGTACTTC.

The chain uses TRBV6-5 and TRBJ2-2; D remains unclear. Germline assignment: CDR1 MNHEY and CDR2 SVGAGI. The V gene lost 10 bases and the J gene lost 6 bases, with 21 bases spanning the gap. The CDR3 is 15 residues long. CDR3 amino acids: CATRAPSNSAGELFF. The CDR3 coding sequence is TGTGCCACCCGCGCGCCATCTAACAGTGCCGGGGAGCTGTTTTTT.

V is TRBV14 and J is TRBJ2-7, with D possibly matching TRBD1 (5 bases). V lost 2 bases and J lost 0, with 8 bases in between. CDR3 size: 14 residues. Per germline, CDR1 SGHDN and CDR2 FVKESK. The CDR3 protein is CASSQLDISYEQYF. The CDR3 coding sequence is TGTGCCAGCAGCCAACTGGACATCTCCTACGAGCAGTACTTC.

For the CDR3, the DNA is TGTGCCAGCAGCCAAAAACAGGCGCTTGGGACATCGGGTGAAAAACTGTTTTTT. As protein: CASSQKQALGTSGEKLFF. The chain uses TRBV4-2 and TRBJ1-4, with D possibly matching TRBD1 (6 bases). Germline values: CDR1 LGHNA, CDR2 YNFKEQ. V lost 2 bases and J lost 7, with 23 bases in between. CDR3 size: 18 residues.

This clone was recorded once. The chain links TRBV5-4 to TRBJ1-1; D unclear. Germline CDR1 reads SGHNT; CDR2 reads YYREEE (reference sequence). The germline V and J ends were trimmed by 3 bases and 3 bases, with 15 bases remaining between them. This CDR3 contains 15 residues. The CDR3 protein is CASSSPGNGDTEAFF. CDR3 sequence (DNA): TGTGCCAGCAGCTCTCCGGGAAACGGCGACACTGAAGCTTTCTTT.

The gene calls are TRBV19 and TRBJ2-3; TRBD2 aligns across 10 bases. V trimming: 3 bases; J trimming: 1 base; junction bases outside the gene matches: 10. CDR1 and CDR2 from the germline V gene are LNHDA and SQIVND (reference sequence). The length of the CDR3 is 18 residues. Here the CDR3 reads CASSITLASGSGTDTQYF. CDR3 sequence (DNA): TGTGCCAGTAGTATTACCCTGGCTAGCGGGAGTGGCACAGATACGCAGTATTTT. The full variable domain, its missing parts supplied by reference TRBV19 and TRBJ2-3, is DGGITQSPKYLFRKEGQNVTLSCEQNLNHDAMYWYRQDPGQGLRLIYYSQIVNDFQKGDIAEGYSVSREKKESFPLTVTSAQKNPTAFYLCASSITLASGSGTDTQYFGPGTRLTVL.